These 5 T cell receptor beta chains originate from one sample sequenced in a study of shared clonotypes between healthy human individuals. Terminally differentiated effector memory CD45RA+ cells were excluded by CCR7 positive selection of CD45RO-negative cells. The data were produced by immunoSEQ multiplex PCR, yet TCRdb's version contains in-frame clones alone and is incomplete. The sample holds about 600,000 clones; around 95% are singletons and the top ten take approximately 0.1%. Sequenced material: naive CD8+ T cells sorted from blood. These receptors came from a woman in her thirties in good health.

The V gene is TRBV30, the J gene TRBJ2-1, with D hard to call. V dropped 2 bases and J dropped 9 bases, with 11 bases sitting between them. Germline V gene lookup returns CDR1 GTSNPN and CDR2 SVGIG (reference sequence). The CDR3 runs to 12 residues. The DNA of the CDR3 is TGTGCCTGGAGTCCCGCTAGGAGTGAGCAGTTCTTC. This encodes CAWSPARSEQFF. The full variable domain, rest sourced from reference TRBV30 and TRBJ2-1, is SQTIHQWPATLVQPVGSPLSLECTVEGTSNPNLYWYRQAAGRGLQLLFYSVGIGQISSEVPQNLSASRPQDRQFILSSKKLLLSDSGFYLCAWSPARSEQFFGPGTRLTVL.

The J gene is TRBJ2-3, the V gene TRBV28, with 12 bases aligning to TRBD2. This CDR3 has 20 residues. Germline values: CDR1 MDHEN, CDR2 SYDVKM. V lost 5 bases, J lost 0 bases, and 15 bases stayed unmatched. The CDR3 DNA follows: TGTGCCAGCAGTATTGGGACTAGCGGGCCTCCTGGGGGTAGCACAGATACGCAGTATTTT. Translation gives CASSIGTSGPPGGSTDTQYF.

The rearrangement joins TRBV27 to TRBJ2-4; tentatively, D is TRBD2 (6 bases). This CDR3 has 15 amino acids. Germline loops: CDR1 MNHEY, CDR2 SMNVEV (reference sequence). Trimming cost V 5 bases and J 1 base, with 12 bases left between them. CDR3 nucleotide sequence: TGTGCCAGCAGTCCATACGCGGGGGCCAAAAACATTCAGTACTTC. Its translation is CASSPYAGAKNIQYF.

The genes are TRBV7-9 and TRBJ2-5; 12 bases are a match to TRBD1. J gave up 5 bases and V 5 bases, and 6 bases lay outside the gene matches. The CDR3 is 15 residues long. Germline values: CDR1 SEHNR, CDR2 FQNEAQ (reference sequence). CDR3 protein: CASSPRDRGRETQYF. DNA for the CDR3: TGTGCCAGCAGCCCCCGGGACAGGGGGCGGGAGACCCAGTACTTC. The full variable domain, in which reference TRBV7-9 and TRBJ2-5 provide the parts outside the CDR3, is DTGVSQNPRHKITKRGQNVTFRCDPISEHNRLYWYRQTLGQGPEFLTYFQNEAQLEKSRLLSDRFSAERPKGSFSTLEIQRTEQGDSAMYLCASSPRDRGRETQYFGPGTRLLVL.

The chain has TRBV7-9 and TRBJ1-5; D remains ambiguous. The length of the CDR3 is 13 residues. V was pared by 5 bases and J by 5 bases, with 10 bases between. CDR1 and CDR2 from the germline V gene are SEHNR and FQNEAQ (reference sequence). In DNA, the CDR3 is TGTGCCAGCAGCCCCGGGAGACATCAGCCCCAGCATTTT. This encodes CASSPGRHQPQHF.